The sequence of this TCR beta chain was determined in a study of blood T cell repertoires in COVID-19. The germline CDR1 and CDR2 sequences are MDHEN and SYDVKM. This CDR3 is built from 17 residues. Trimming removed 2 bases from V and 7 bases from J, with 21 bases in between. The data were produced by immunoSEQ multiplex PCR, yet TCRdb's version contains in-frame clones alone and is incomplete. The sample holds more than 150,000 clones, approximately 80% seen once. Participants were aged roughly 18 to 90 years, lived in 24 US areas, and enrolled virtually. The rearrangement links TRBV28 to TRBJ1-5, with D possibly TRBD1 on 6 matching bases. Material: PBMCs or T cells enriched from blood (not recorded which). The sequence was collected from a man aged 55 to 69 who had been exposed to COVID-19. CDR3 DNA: TGTGCCAGCAGTTTAGGGCTCGGGGGGGGCGCTTACCAGCCCCAGCATTTT. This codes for CASSLGLGGGAYQPQHF.